Shown below are 23 T cell receptor beta chains from a single sample sequenced in a study of blood T cell repertoires in COVID-19. Profiling relied on immunoSEQ multiplex PCR, and the TCRdb table lists in-frame clones only, not all of them. The sample holds about 210,000 clones; around four fifths are singletons and the top ten take about 11%. Material for sequencing was peripheral blood. These receptors all come from a woman older than 75 with COVID-19, enrolled during active disease.

This chain joins TRBV4-2 and TRBJ2-1; TRBD2 matches at 14 bases. CDR3 length: 19 amino acids. J lost 2 bases, V lost 2 bases, and 8 bases had no gene match. Germline V gene sequence: CDR1 LGHNA, CDR2 YNFKEQ. In DNA form, the CDR3 reads TGTGCCAGCAGCCAACTCGGGACTAGCGGGGGCACAACCTACAATGAGCAGTTCTTC. This gives the protein CASSQLGTSGGTTYNEQFF.

This chain connects TRBV18 to TRBJ2-7, with 9 bases aligning to TRBD1. The CDR3 totals 15 residues. Germline trimming cut 3 bases from V and 3 bases from J; bases unmatched to any gene: 6. Per germline, CDR1 KGHSH and CDR2 LQKENI. The CDR3 coding sequence is TGTGCCAGCTCACCGCCGGGACAGGGTATCTACGAGCAGTACTTC. Its translation is CASSPPGQGIYEQYF.

The rearrangement uses TRBV6-5 and TRBJ1-3, with D perhaps matching TRBD1 (5 bases). Trimming removed 6 bases at V and 0 bases at J, with 12 bases between. The CDR3 contains 15 residues. Germline CDR1 MNHEY, CDR2 SVGAGI. This CDR3 is CASSVQESSGNTIYF. CDR3 DNA sequence: TGTGCCAGCAGCGTACAGGAAAGCTCTGGAAACACCATATATTTT.

The chain uses TRBV5-4 and TRBJ2-5, with D perhaps matching TRBD2 (6 bases). Trimming cost V 9 bases and J 2 bases, with 17 bases left between them. This CDR3 comprises 14 residues. CDR1 and CDR2 (germline): SGHNT, YYREEE (reference sequence). This chain's CDR3 is CATQVGGTQETQYF. CDR3 nucleotides: TGTGCCACGCAAGTGGGGGGAACTCAAGAGACCCAGTACTTC.

This sequence joins TRBV19 and TRBJ1-2; D is ambiguous. Germline CDR1 is LNHDA and CDR2 is SQIVND (reference sequence). With 0 bases removed from V and 8 bases from J, the gap between germline ends came to 13 bases. The CDR3 runs 14 residues. CDR3 nucleotides: TGTGCCAGTAGTATAGACGCGACAATCGCGGGCTACACCTTC. It encodes CASSIDATIAGYTF.

This chain links TRBV5-1 with TRBJ1-2; no reliable D call. Germline V gene lookup returns CDR1 SGHRS and CDR2 YFSETQ. V lost 0 bases, J lost 4 bases, and 13 bases lay in between. The CDR3 runs to 15 residues. CDR3 protein: CASSLDGSGGYGYTF. CDR3 DNA: TGCGCCAGCAGCTTGGACGGGTCAGGAGGCTATGGCTACACCTTC. The full variable domain, its missing parts supplied by reference TRBV5-1 and TRBJ1-2, is KAGVTQTPRYLIKTRGQQVTLSCSPISGHRSVSWYQQTPGQGLQFLFEYFSETQRNKGNFPGRFSGRQFSNSRSEMNVSTLELGDSALYLCASSLDGSGGYGYTFGSGTRLTVV.

The chain links TRBV12-3 or TRBV12-4 to TRBJ2-3; the D gene is possibly TRBD2 (5 bases). The CDR3 length is 13 residues. Trimming cost V 6 bases and J 5 bases, with 12 bases left between them. DNA of the CDR3: TGTGCCAGCAGCCCCCGGAGGTTAGATACGCAGTATTTT. This sequence encodes CASSPRRLDTQYF.

This clone was detected a few times. J is TRBJ1-6 and V is TRBV28, with D maybe TRBD1 (6 bases). The CDR3 is 14 amino acids. CDR1 is MDHEN and CDR2 is SYDVKM in the germline V gene. Trimming cost V 5 bases and J 7 bases, with 12 bases left between them. This chain's CDR3 is CASSGGRGNSPLHF. In nucleotides, the CDR3 is TGTGCCAGCAGTGGGGGCAGGGGAAATTCACCCCTCCACTTT.

J is TRBJ1-1 and V is TRBV3-1 (or the pseudogene TRBV3-2), with D unclear. Germline-derived CDR1 and CDR2 are LGHDT and YNNKEL (reference sequence). There are 14 residues in the CDR3. Trimming pared 5 bases from V and 4 bases from J, leaving 14 bases between. As DNA, the CDR3 is TGTGCCAGCAGCAAGCAGGCATTGAGCACTGAAGCTTTCTTT. Amino acid sequence: CASSKQALSTEAFF.

The chain links TRBV6-1 to TRBJ1-5; D is unclear. Germline loops: CDR1 MNHNS, CDR2 SASEGT. The CDR3 covers 17 residues. Deletions cut 0 bases from V and 4 bases from J, with 16 bases between. CDR3 sequence reads: CASSEASWGDGNQPQHF. For the CDR3, the DNA is TGTGCCAGCAGTGAAGCATCGTGGGGAGATGGGAATCAGCCCCAGCATTTT.

The chain links TRBV30 to TRBJ2-7; TRBD2 matches at 7 bases. Germline V CDR1 and CDR2: GTSNPN, SVGIG (reference sequence). The CDR3 has 13 residues. Germline trimming cut 3 bases from V and 0 bases from J; bases unmatched to any gene: 2. The CDR3 reads CAWSGGSSYEQYF. Here the CDR3 DNA reads TGTGCCTGGAGCGGGGGGAGCTCCTACGAGCAGTACTTC.

This clone was seen more than once but under ten times. The CDR3 DNA reads TGTGCCAGCAGCTTGGGGCCTCCTTCCGGGACAGTGAACTACGAGCAGTACTTC. Translating it yields CASSLGPPSGTVNYEQYF. The chain couples TRBV11-2 to TRBJ2-7; 7 bases are a match to TRBD1. The CDR3 loop spans 18 amino acids. The V gene's germline CDR1 is SGHAT and CDR2 FQNNGV. After removal of 3 bases from V and 3 bases from J, the junction contained 17 bases not matched to a gene.

This clone was counted a single time. The chain carries TRBV3-1 (or the pseudogene TRBV3-2) and TRBJ2-1; D perhaps matches TRBD2 (6 bases). Germline assignment: CDR1 LGHDT and CDR2 YNNKEL (reference sequence). Trimming left V 5 bases short and J 4 bases short, with 12 bases between. The CDR3 runs to 14 residues. The CDR3 protein is CASSSGAGYNEQFF. The CDR3 nucleotides are TGTGCCAGCAGCTCGGGCGCGGGATACAATGAGCAGTTCTTC.

The chain links TRBV4-3 to TRBJ1-6; D gene uncertain. V was cut by 0 bases and J by 0 bases, with 9 bases left in between. The germline V gene encodes CDR1 LGHNA and CDR2 YSLEER. This CDR3 contains 17 residues. CDR3 nucleotides: TGCGCCAGCAGCCAAGATGTCGCCAGCTCCTATAATTCACCCCTCCACTTT. It is translated as CASSQDVASSYNSPLHF.

This clone has a single count. The chain links TRBV27 to TRBJ1-2, with D perhaps matching TRBD1 (5 bases). The CDR3 consists of 15 residues. V shed 3 bases and J shed 4 bases, with 15 bases lying between them. In germline, CDR1 is MNHEY, CDR2 SMNVEV (reference sequence). CDR3 coding DNA: TGTGCCAGCAGTTTTAGGGGTCAGGATAGCTATGGCTACACCTTC. Its translation: CASSFRGQDSYGYTF.

The J gene is TRBJ1-6, the V gene TRBV5-1; 9 bases fit TRBD1. Trimming took 4 bases from V and 9 from J; bases not matched to a gene: 8. This CDR3 contains 15 residues. CDR1 and CDR2 from the germline V gene are SGHRS and YFSETQ. The chain's CDR3 is CASSGGQGKGSPLHF. The CDR3 region has the DNA TGCGCCAGCAGCGGAGGACAGGGGAAGGGTTCACCCCTCCACTTT.

V and J are TRBV3-1 (or the pseudogene TRBV3-2) and TRBJ2-5, with 7 nucleotides matching TRBD1. Trimming at V came to 3 bases and at J to 9 bases, leaving 4 bases not matched to a gene. Germline V gene sequence: CDR1 LGHDT, CDR2 YNNKEL (reference sequence). The length of the CDR3 is 12 residues. CDR3 sequence (DNA): TGTGCCAGCAGCCACCTAGACAGGGCCCAGTACTTC. This translates into CASSHLDRAQYF.

V gene TRBV23-1 combines with J gene TRBJ1-2; D is perhaps TRBD1 (6 bases). TRBV23-1 counts as an open reading frame of uncertain function. The CDR3 sequence is 14 residues long. The V gene lost 11 bases and the J gene lost 7 bases, with 23 bases spanning the gap. Here the CDR3 DNA reads TGCGCCCGTTCCGCGAGGGGCAGGGGAAGTGGCTACACCTTC. This encodes CARSARGRGSGYTF.

CDR3 region: CASSRTGGDTEAFF. CDR3 coding DNA: TGCGCCAGCAGCCGGACGGGGGGGGACACTGAAGCTTTCTTT. This sequence joins TRBV4-3 and TRBJ1-1; D is perhaps TRBD1 (5 bases). CDR1 and CDR2 from the germline V gene are LGHNA and YSLEER. The V end lost 4 bases, the J end lost 3 bases, and 12 bases lay between the germline ends. The CDR3 spans 14 residues.

Only a few counts were recorded for this clone. The chain has TRBV6-5 and TRBJ2-3, with a tentative D call TRBD2 (5 bases). V dropped 2 bases and J dropped 4 bases, with 16 bases sitting between them. The CDR3 is 16 residues long. Germline CDR1 reads MNHEY; CDR2 reads SVGAGI. The CDR3 coding sequence is TGTGCCAGCAGTTACGGCGGGTCCGCGAGTGCAGATACGCAGTATTTT. Protein product: CASSYGGSASADTQYF.

The rearrangement joins TRBV7-2 to TRBJ1-2; D is perhaps TRBD1 (5 bases). V lost 3 bases to trimming and J lost 8 bases, with 10 bases between them. The germline gives CDR1 SGHTA, CDR2 FQGNSA. The CDR3 length is 12 residues. CDR3 nucleotide sequence: TGTGCCAGCAGCTTCCAGGGTGACGGCTACACCTTC. Translated: CASSFQGDGYTF.

The chain joins TRBV6-5 to TRBJ2-1; 8 positions match TRBD2. Germline V lookup: CDR1 MNHEY, CDR2 SVGAGI. The CDR3 contains 15 residues. The trim removed 4 bases at V and 10 bases at J, leaving 12 bases unmatched. Here the CDR3 reads CASSSVYGGGTEQFF. The CDR3 DNA follows: TGTGCCAGCAGTTCAGTTTACGGCGGGGGGACCGAGCAGTTCTTC.

The gene calls are TRBV6-5 and TRBJ2-3; 8 positions match TRBD2. CDR1 and CDR2 from the germline V gene are MNHEY and SVGAGI. The junction had 5 bases not matched to a gene; V was cut back by 0 bases and J by 6 bases. This CDR3 region has 15 residues. In DNA, the CDR3 is TGTGCCAGCAGTTACTCAGGACTAGCTTGGGATACGCAGTATTTT. It specifies CASSYSGLAWDTQYF.